The next 23 T cell receptor beta chains were all read from a single sample in a study of T cell repertoires in cytomegalovirus infection. From the reads, TCRdb called clonotypes with MiXCR, one entry per CDR3 protein. The repertoire holds some 220,000 distinct CDR3 sequences, around an eighth seen once, with 1.5% to 2% in the top ten. Sample: PBMCs. These receptors originate from a human donor in good health (CMV status not recorded). Some clones in this sample may be carry-over from other donors' samples.

This clonotype was recorded many times. The V call is TRBV11-2, the J call TRBJ2-7, with D possibly being TRBD2 (5 bases). Germline V gene lookup returns CDR1 SGHAT and CDR2 FQNNGV. Trimming took off 0 bases at V and 3 bases at J, with 9 bases between the two ends. The CDR3 spans 14 residues. This chain's CDR3 is CASSLDRGIYEQYF. The CDR3 DNA follows: TGTGCCAGCAGCTTAGATCGGGGTATCTACGAGCAGTACTTC.

The chain recombines TRBV5-1 with TRBJ2-3, with 8 bases that match TRBD2. The length of the CDR3 is 14 residues. Trimming removed 6 bases from V and 1 base from J; junction bases left unmatched: 4. The germline CDR1 and CDR2 sequences are SGHRS and YFSETQ. The chain's CDR3 is CASMAGGGTDTQYF. As DNA, the CDR3 is TGCGCCAGCATGGCGGGAGGTGGCACAGATACGCAGTATTTT. Looking up the rest from reference TRBV5-1 and TRBJ2-3 gives the full variable domain: KAGVTQTPRYLIKTRGQQVTLSCSPISGHRSVSWYQQTPGQGLQFLFEYFSETQRNKGNFPGRFSGRQFSNSRSEMNVSTLELGDSALYLCASMAGGGTDTQYFGPGTRLTVL.

This clonotype came up many times. The chain uses TRBV12-3 or TRBV12-4 and TRBJ1-2; D gene uncertain. The CDR3 has 13 residues. Trimming shortened V by 3 bases and J by 6 bases, and 11 bases separated the two germline ends. CDR3 coding DNA: TGTGCCAGCAGTTTCGCGCCGGAAGATGGCTACACCTTC. Protein sequence: CASSFAPEDGYTF.

A few counts support this clonotype. The J gene is TRBJ2-1, the V gene TRBV6-1, with D possibly being TRBD2 (5 bases). V was shortened by 1 base and J by 0 bases, with 10 bases between the two germline ends. Germline V gene data show CDR1 as MNHNS and CDR2 as SASEGT. The CDR3 loop spans 16 amino acids. The CDR3 spells CASSEDIASSYNEQFF. The CDR3 region has the DNA TGTGCCAGCAGTGAAGACATAGCGAGCTCCTACAATGAGCAGTTCTTC.

This clonotype came up many times. The J gene is TRBJ2-7, the V gene TRBV7-6, with 8 bases lining up with TRBD1. Germline V gene data show CDR1 as SGHVS and CDR2 as FNYEAQ. The CDR3 spans 18 residues. V was pared by 1 base and J by 2 bases, with 13 bases of the junction left unmatched. The CDR3 nucleotides read TGTGCCAGCAGCTTAGGCCCTTTGACAGGGGATTTTCCCTACGAGCAGTACTTC. It encodes CASSLGPLTGDFPYEQYF.

This clonotype was detected a few times. The rearrangement uses TRBV5-1 and TRBJ2-7, with D tentatively TRBD2 (6 bases). CDR3 length: 13 amino acids. Germline V lookup: CDR1 SGHRS, CDR2 YFSETQ. Trimming stripped 5 bases from V and 3 bases from J, with 12 bases between. CDR3 protein: CASRREDIYEQYF. For the CDR3, the DNA is TGCGCCAGCAGGAGGGAGGATATCTACGAGCAGTACTTC.

This clonotype showed up many times. The V gene is TRBV12-3 or TRBV12-4, the J gene TRBJ2-7, with 8 bases matching TRBD1. J was trimmed by 3 bases and V by 5 bases; bases with no gene match: 9. The CDR3 runs 15 residues. CDR3 nucleotides: TGTGCCAGCAGTGTCGGGGGACAGGCTCTCTACGAGCAGTACTTC. Amino acid sequence: CASSVGGQALYEQYF.

This clonotype was picked up many times. The chain couples TRBV7-2 to TRBJ2-3, with 10 bases identical to TRBD2. In germline, CDR1 is SGHTA, CDR2 FQGNSA. Trimming removed 1 base from V and 2 bases from J; junction bases left unmatched: 6. There are 17 residues in the CDR3. The DNA for the CDR3 is TGTGCCAGCAGCTTAGTTAGCGGGGGGTTATACACAGATACGCAGTATTTT. Translated: CASSLVSGGLYTDTQYF. The full variable domain, rest sourced from reference TRBV7-2 and TRBJ2-3, is GAGVSQSPSNKVTEKGKDVELRCDPISGHTALYWYRQSLGQGLEFLIYFQGNSAPDKSGLPSDRFSAERTGGSVSTLTIQRTQQEDSAVYLCASSLVSGGLYTDTQYFGPGTRLTVL.

The chain carries TRBV29-1 and TRBJ1-2, with 8 bases fitting TRBD1. V was clipped by 5 bases and J by 0 bases; unmatched bases: 8. CDR3 length: 15 residues. The V gene's germline CDR1 is SQVTM and CDR2 ANQGSEA. The CDR3: CSVRQTGVPNYGYTF. The DNA for the CDR3 is TGCAGCGTTCGCCAGACAGGGGTACCTAACTATGGCTACACCTTC.

There are many counts of this clonotype. This chain links TRBV27 with TRBJ1-2; D gene unclear. Germline V gene lookup returns CDR1 MNHEY and CDR2 SMNVEV (reference sequence). CDR3 length equals 15 residues. V lost 6 bases and J 6 bases, leaving 20 bases between the germline ends. The CDR3 loop is CASSLGSGPYNGYTF. CDR3 DNA sequence: TGTGCCAGCAGCCTCGGCAGCGGCCCTTACAATGGCTACACCTTC.

Of note for this clonotype: A much larger clone lies a single base off, so this may be a read error. The rearrangement links TRBV19 to TRBJ2-1; perhaps TRBD2 as D (5 bases). The CDR3 contains 12 residues. The V gene's germline CDR1 is LNHDA and CDR2 SQIVND (reference sequence). The V and J ends lost 5 bases and 6 bases respectively, with 8 bases between them. The CDR3 sequence: CASSGSCNEQFF. The CDR3 region has the DNA TGTGCCAGTAGTGGGAGCTGCAATGAGCAGTTCTTC.

This clonotype was seen a few times. The chain links TRBV29-1 to TRBJ2-3; D unclear. Trimming pared 2 bases from V and 1 base from J, leaving 10 bases between. Per germline, CDR1 SQVTM and CDR2 ANQGSEA. The CDR3 runs 14 residues. The CDR3 spells CSVEKGSGTDTQYF. In DNA form, the CDR3 reads TGCAGCGTTGAAAAGGGAAGTGGCACAGATACGCAGTATTTT.

This clonotype was observed a handful of times. J is TRBJ2-7 and V is TRBV12-3 or TRBV12-4; 10 bases align to TRBD1. This CDR3 is 17 amino acids long. Trimming removed 2 bases from V and 0 bases from J; junction bases left unmatched: 7. The DNA of the CDR3 is TGTGCCAGCAGTTTAACGACAGGGGGCGGGGGCTCCTACGAGCAGTACTTC. Translating it yields CASSLTTGGGGSYEQYF.

This clonotype was recorded at least ten times. The chain uses TRBV7-2 and TRBJ2-1, with 15 bases aligning to TRBD2. Germline CDR1 is SGHTA and CDR2 is FQGNSA. The length of the CDR3 is 17 residues. After removal of 5 bases from V and 7 bases from J, the junction contained 9 bases not matched to a gene. CDR3 in DNA: TGTGCCAGCAGCCCTCCGGGACTAGCGGGAGGTCAAAATGAGCAGTTCTTC. It is translated as CASSPPGLAGGQNEQFF.

This clonotype was seen many times. The rearrangement joins TRBV7-9 to TRBJ2-1, with D possibly being TRBD1 (7 bases). CDR3 length: 16 amino acids. Germline-derived CDR1 and CDR2 are SEHNR and FQNEAQ (reference sequence). V was cut by 5 bases and J by 7 bases, with 21 bases left in between. The CDR3 loop is CASSTPQGGVGNEQFF. For the CDR3, the DNA is TGTGCCAGCAGCACCCCGCAGGGGGGAGTTGGGAATGAGCAGTTCTTC.

This clonotype was observed many times. V gene TRBV19 combines with J gene TRBJ1-4; 8 nucleotides align to TRBD1. The CDR3 runs to 18 residues. J gave up 0 bases and V 1 base, and 7 bases lay outside the gene matches. CDR1 and CDR2 from the germline V gene are LNHDA and SQIVND (reference sequence). Here the CDR3 reads CASSIVGQAFATNEKLFF. CDR3 nucleotides: TGTGCCAGTAGTATAGTGGGACAGGCATTTGCAACTAATGAAAAACTGTTTTTT.

The chain joins TRBV10-3 to TRBJ2-3; 9 nucleotides line up with TRBD1. Germline V lookup: CDR1 ENHRY, CDR2 SYGVKD. The CDR3 is 15 residues long. Unmatched junction bases numbered 5, after V lost 4 bases and J lost 3 bases. The CDR3 nucleotides are TGTGCCATCAGTGCGGGACAGGGCAGAACAGATACGCAGTATTTT. It is translated as CAISAGQGRTDTQYF.

This clonotype was seen more than once but under ten times. CDR3 residues: CASWGRSSAQNGYEQYF. DNA for the CDR3: TGTGCCAGCTGGGGCAGAAGTAGCGCCCAGAACGGGTACGAGCAGTACTTC. The rearrangement joins TRBV6-2 or TRBV6-3 to TRBJ2-7; D may be TRBD1 or TRBD2 (5 bases each). There are 17 residues in the CDR3. V was trimmed by 8 bases and J by 4 bases, leaving 27 bases between them. CDR1 is MNHEY and CDR2 is SVGEGT in the germline V gene.

This clonotype turned up a few times. The CDR3 is CASSWNRDTEAFF. For the CDR3, the DNA is TGTGCCAGCAGCTGGAATAGGGACACTGAAGCTTTCTTT. V and J are TRBV7-9 and TRBJ1-1; D unresolved. The V gene lost 4 bases and the J gene lost 3 bases, with 9 bases spanning the gap. The CDR3 sequence is 13 residues long. Germline values: CDR1 SEHNR, CDR2 FQNEAQ (reference sequence).

The V call is TRBV28, the J call TRBJ1-2; D is uncertain. Trimming pared 10 bases from V and 4 bases from J, leaving 19 bases between. The length of the CDR3 is 14 residues. Germline V gives CDR1 MDHEN, CDR2 SYDVKM. The CDR3 sequence is CAIRPAGESYGYTF. The CDR3 DNA reads as TGTGCCATCAGGCCGGCCGGGGAAAGCTATGGCTACACCTTC.

At least ten counts were recorded for this clonotype. This sequence joins TRBV15 and TRBJ2-3, with D unresolved. CDR1 LNHNV and CDR2 YYDKDF come from the germline V gene (reference sequence). The CDR3 loop spans 15 amino acids. The V end lost 1 base, the J end lost 0 bases, and 8 bases lay between the germline ends. CDR3 sequence: CATSRGGSSTDTQYF. CDR3 nucleotides: TGTGCCACCAGCAGAGGAGGATCTAGCACAGATACGCAGTATTTT.

The V call is TRBV28, the J call TRBJ1-2; unclear D gene. V lost 2 bases to trimming and J lost 5 bases, with 6 bases between them. Germline loops: CDR1 MDHEN, CDR2 SYDVKM. The CDR3 covers 12 residues. CDR3 region: CASSLQKYGYTF. CDR3 bases: TGTGCCAGCAGTTTACAAAAGTATGGCTACACCTTC.

This clonotype was seen more than once but under ten times. The chain uses TRBV28 and TRBJ1-1; perhaps TRBD1 as D (5 bases). Germline lookup yields CDR1 MDHEN and CDR2 SYDVKM. The germline V and J ends were trimmed by 5 bases and 0 bases, with 10 bases remaining between them. The CDR3 consists of 14 residues. CDR3 DNA: TGTGCCAGCAGTCCCTCACAGGTGAACACTGAAGCTTTCTTT. Amino acid sequence: CASSPSQVNTEAFF.